This T cell receptor (beta chain) was retrieved from a study of CD8 T cells in Susac syndrome. The germline gives CDR1 KGHSY, CDR2 FQNENV. The CDR3 loop spans 13 amino acids. The V and J ends lost 1 base and 5 bases respectively, with 9 bases between them. When the RNA was reverse transcribed, random hexamers were used with an input of roughly 0.45 to 1 ug. Amplification of TCR beta CDR3 spanned 54 Vbeta and 13 Jbeta via immunoSEQ multiplex PCR. TCRdb re-analysed the immunoSEQ multiplex PCR reads in MiXCR, keeping a single row per CDR3 protein. The repertoire has some 70,000 distinct CDR3 sequences, approximately 94% of them found once; the top ten carry about 0.6%.

The clonotype was recovered from a human donor with multiple sclerosis. The sample comprised CD8+ T cells from PBMCs. J is TRBJ2-7 and V is TRBV16; D perhaps matches TRBD1 (5 bases). DNA of the CDR3: TGTGCCAGCAGCCAATTAAACAGGCACGAGCAGTACTTC. This encodes CASSQLNRHEQYF.